The 10 T cell receptor beta chains below all came from one sample that was sequenced in a study of shared clonotypes between healthy human individuals. Here immunoSEQ multiplex PCR was the method, and the copy in TCRdb shows in-frame clones only, minus some. The sample records 470,000 or so clones, over 70% being singletons. The sequenced sample consisted of PBMCs. These receptors originate from a woman in her forties in good health. Some clones in this sample may be carry-over from other donors' samples.

The chain recombines TRBV20-1 with TRBJ2-3, with unresolved D. Germline values: CDR1 DFQATT, CDR2 SNEGSKA (reference sequence). This CDR3 spans 10 amino acids. The V gene lost 7 bases and the J gene lost 0 bases, with 2 bases spanning the gap. The CDR3 nucleotides read TGCAGTGTTAGCACAGATACGCAGTATTTT. Protein product: CSVSTDTQYF.

Concerning this clone itself: It differs at one base from a far larger clone, so likely a read error. The same CDR3 can be traced to other DNA sequences in this sample. The chain couples TRBV30 to TRBJ2-5; 12 positions match TRBD1. Germline CDR1 GTSNPN, CDR2 SVGIG (reference sequence). Trimming removed 0 bases from V and 1 base from J; junction bases left unmatched: 12. This CDR3 has 19 amino acids. The CDR3 region has the DNA TGTGCCTGGAGTGTGCTGAAAAAGGGACAGGGGGCGGGCCAAGAGACCCAGTACTTC. Protein sequence: CAWSVLKKGQGAGQETQYF.

The J gene is TRBJ2-3, the V gene TRBV28, with D possibly matching TRBD1 (6 bases). CDR1 and CDR2 (germline): MDHEN, SYDVKM. V was cut by 5 bases and J by 4 bases, with 10 bases left in between. The CDR3 length is 13 residues. CDR3 residues: CASSPQGPDTQYF. CDR3 sequence (DNA): TGTGCCAGCAGTCCACAGGGTCCAGATACGCAGTATTTT.

With respect to this clone: The likely explanation is a read error, given a far larger clone one base away. The same CDR3 arises from other DNA sequences in this sample as well. The rearrangement uses TRBV4-1 and TRBJ1-5; no clear D. Trimming left V 7 bases short and J 6 bases short, with 19 bases between. CDR1 is MGHRA and CDR2 is YSYEKL in the germline V gene. CDR3 length: 15 amino acids. The CDR3 protein is CASTRTGVLGQPQHF. The CDR3 DNA is TGCGCCAGCACCAGAACCGGGGTTCTGGGTCAGCCCCAGCATTTT.

Of note for this clone: This may stem from a read error, because a much larger clone lies one nucleotide away. As DNA, the CDR3 is TGTGCCAGCAGCTTATGGTCGGCGGCGCAGTATTTT. Translation gives CASSLWSAAQYF. The V gene is TRBV28, the J gene TRBJ2-3; D call uncertain. CDR3 length equals 12 residues. The germline V gene has CDR1 MDHEN and CDR2 SYDVKM.

This sequence joins TRBV5-1 and TRBJ2-3; possibly TRBD2 for D (5 bases). V was trimmed by 0 bases and J by 2 bases, leaving 16 bases between them. Germline V gene lookup returns CDR1 SGHRS and CDR2 YFSETQ. This CDR3 region has 17 residues. The CDR3 loop reads CASSLVAGSGDTDTQYF. CDR3 sequence (DNA): TGCGCCAGCAGCTTGGTGGCTGGCAGCGGAGACACAGATACGCAGTATTTT.

The chain recombines TRBV29-1 with TRBJ2-3, with 7 bases aligning to TRBD2. The V gene's germline CDR1 is SQVTM and CDR2 ANQGSEA. The CDR3 is 16 residues long. With 7 bases clipped from V and 5 bases from J, the junction kept 18 bases outside the gene matches. This CDR3 reads CSASRARSGILDTQYF. The CDR3 coding sequence is TGCAGCGCATCTAGGGCGAGGAGCGGGATATTAGATACGCAGTATTTT.

This chain uses TRBV18 with TRBJ2-7, with a weak D call TRBD2 (6 bases). The CDR3 has 15 residues. The germline CDR1 and CDR2 sequences are KGHSH and LQKENI. V was pared by 6 bases and J by 2 bases, with 17 bases between. Here the CDR3 DNA reads TGTGCCAGCTCCAATCACGCGGGGAACACCTACGAGCAGTACTTC. Protein: CASSNHAGNTYEQYF.

The V call is TRBV15, the J call TRBJ2-3; 11 bases are shared with TRBD2. The J segment lost 4 bases and the V segment lost 4 bases, leaving 7 bases of the junction unmatched. CDR3 length equals 16 residues. The germline CDR1 and CDR2 sequences are LNHNV and YYDKDF (reference sequence). As DNA, the CDR3 is TGTGCCACCAGCACCCTGACTAGCGGGACGGCAGATACGCAGTATTTT. Translating gives CATSTLTSGTADTQYF. Variable domain in full (rest from reference TRBV15 and TRBJ2-3): DAMVIQNPRYQVTQFGKPVTLSCSQTLNHNVMYWYQQKSSQAPKLLFHYYDKDFNNEADTPDNFQSRRPNTSFCFLDIRSPGLGDTAMYLCATSTLTSGTADTQYFGPGTRLTVL.

V usage is TRBV4-1 and J usage is TRBJ1-5; D gene uncertain. V lost 0 bases, J lost 6 bases, and 18 bases lay in between. From germline, CDR1 is MGHRA and CDR2 YSYEKL. The CDR3 sequence is 17 residues long. The CDR3 sequence: CASSQEPGSADFQPQHF. CDR3 sequence (DNA): TGCGCCAGCAGCCAAGAACCGGGTTCAGCGGATTTTCAGCCCCAGCATTTT.